The entry that follows covers one T cell receptor (beta chain) sequence. Its specificity is not known. The data originate from a study of identical twins. Broader study findings: The models systematically underestimated how much out-of-frame TCR alpha was shared in monozygotic twins. The conclusions drew on cross-sectional statistical analysis instead of tracking the same donors.

Germline V gene sequence: CDR1 SGHAT, CDR2 FQNNGV. This CDR3 comprises 13 residues. With 5 bases clipped from V and 6 bases from J, the junction kept 4 bases outside the gene matches. Unique molecular identifiers were present on the cDNA, which also gained a universal primer site by template switching. TCRdb passed the 5' RACE reads through MiXCR, listing each CDR3 protein once. The table lists roughly 700,000 distinct CDR3 sequences, 8.6% of them singletons. Donors were all healthy Caucasians. The data were also submitted as part of a second study, on yellow fever vaccine responses in identical twins.

This sequence joins TRBV11-2 and TRBJ2-5; TRBD1 matches at 9 bases. The sequenced sample consisted of PBMCs. The origin of this receptor is a woman aged 18-29 years in good health. Here the CDR3 reads CASSPTGGQTQYF. CDR3 DNA: TGTGCCAGCAGCCCAACAGGGGGCCAGACCCAGTACTTC.